The 2 T cell receptor beta chains reported below all come from one sample, sequenced in a study of control samples from healthy donors and cancer patients. Only in-frame clones appear in the TCRdb table, and some are missing; sequencing was by immunoSEQ multiplex PCR. Of 130,000 or so clones listed, 88% were seen once; the top ten hold 3% to 3.5%. The sequenced sample was blood. The receptors derive from a man aged 45-65 years in good health.

In this sample, this clone turned up a few times. The V gene is TRBV29-1, the J gene TRBJ2-1; D gene unclear. V was pared by 6 bases and J by 9 bases, with 12 bases between. Germline lookup yields CDR1 SQVTM and CDR2 ANQGSEA. The CDR3 is 11 residues long. The CDR3 DNA follows: TGCAGCGTCTCCCGGTCGGGTGAGCAGTTCTTC. Translation gives CSVSRSGEQFF.

The V gene is TRBV5-6, the J gene TRBJ1-4, with D possibly matching TRBD1 (5 bases). The germline V gene encodes CDR1 SGHDT and CDR2 YYEEEE. The germline V and J ends were trimmed by 0 bases and 4 bases, with 16 bases remaining between them. CDR3 size: 17 residues. This chain's CDR3 is CASSLVVGAVDNEKLFF. DNA of the CDR3: TGTGCCAGCAGCTTGGTCGTTGGGGCAGTAGATAATGAAAAACTGTTTTTT.